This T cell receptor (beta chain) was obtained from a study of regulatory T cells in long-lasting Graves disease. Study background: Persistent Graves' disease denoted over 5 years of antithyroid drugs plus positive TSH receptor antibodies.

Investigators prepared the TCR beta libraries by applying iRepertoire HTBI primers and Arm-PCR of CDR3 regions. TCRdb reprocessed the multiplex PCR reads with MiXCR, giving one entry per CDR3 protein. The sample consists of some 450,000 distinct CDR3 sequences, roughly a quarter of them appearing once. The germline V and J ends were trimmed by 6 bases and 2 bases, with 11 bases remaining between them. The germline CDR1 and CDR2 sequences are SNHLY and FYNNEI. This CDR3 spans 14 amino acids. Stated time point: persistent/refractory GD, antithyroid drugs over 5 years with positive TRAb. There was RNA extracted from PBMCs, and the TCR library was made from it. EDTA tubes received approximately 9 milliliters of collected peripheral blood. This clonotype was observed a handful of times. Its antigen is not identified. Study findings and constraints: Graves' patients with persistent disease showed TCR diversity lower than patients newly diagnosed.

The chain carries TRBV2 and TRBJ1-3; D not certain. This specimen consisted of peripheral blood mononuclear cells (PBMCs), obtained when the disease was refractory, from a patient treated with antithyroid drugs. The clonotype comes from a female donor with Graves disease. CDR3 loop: CASRGKGAGNTIYF. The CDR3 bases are TGTGCCAGCAGAGGCAAGGGTGCTGGAAACACCATATATTTT.